This T cell receptor (beta chain) was found in a study of identical twins. TCRdb reanalysed the 5' RACE reads using MiXCR and keeps one entry per CDR3 protein. The sample has approximately 500,000 distinct CDR3 sequences, approximately 25% seen once. On this clonotype itself: What it recognizes is unknown.

There are 13 residues in the CDR3. V gave up 7 bases and J gave up 7 bases; unmatched junction bases: 9. CDR1 SQVTM and CDR2 ANQGSEA come from the germline V gene. The study's findings and limits: Out-of-frame TCR alpha sharing in monozygotic twins exceeded recombination model predictions.

In addition, the sample was reused for a study of T cells expressing NK-cell markers.

The sequencing sample was made of CD4+ T cells sorted from blood. The clonotype was recovered from a woman under 30 in good health. The rearrangement links TRBV29-1 to TRBJ1-4; TRBD1 matches 7 bases. The CDR3 sequence is CSAAGTAGEKLFF. The DNA for the CDR3 is TGCAGCGCAGCCGGGACAGCTGGTGAAAAACTGTTTTTT.